The 24 T cell receptor beta chains listed next were all sequenced from one sample in a study of blood T cell repertoires in COVID-19. TCRdb's copy holds only in-frame clones and misses some; the assay was immunoSEQ multiplex PCR. Of some 340,000 clones listed, 90% to 95% are singletons. The sample consisted of PBMCs or T cells enriched from blood (not recorded which). These receptors all stem from a young woman who had been exposed to COVID-19.

This clone was observed once. The chain has TRBV11-2 and TRBJ1-1; D is perhaps TRBD1 (5 bases). The CDR3 extends over 14 amino acids. V was cut by 3 bases and J by 2 bases, with 10 bases left in between. CDR1 SGHAT and CDR2 FQNNGV come from the germline V gene. The CDR3 nucleotides read TGTGCCAGCAGCTTTATTGGGGCAAACACTGAAGCTTTCTTT. It translates to CASSFIGANTEAFF.

The CDR3 sequence is CASTLRDNMNTEAFF. Here the CDR3 DNA reads TGTGCCAGCACCCTCCGGGACAACATGAACACTGAAGCTTTCTTT. The chain links TRBV9 to TRBJ1-1, with a weak D call TRBD1 (6 bases). This CDR3 region has 15 residues. V was pared by 6 bases and J by 0 bases, with 15 bases between. Germline-derived CDR1 and CDR2 are SGDLS and YYNGEE.

This clone was detected once. The chain is built from TRBV19 and TRBJ2-5; TRBD1 matches 7 bases. In germline, CDR1 is LNHDA, CDR2 SQIVND (reference sequence). The length of the CDR3 is 17 residues. The trim removed 6 bases at V and 5 bases at J, leaving 18 bases unmatched. CDR3 sequence: CASSMLGQLGRRETQYF. The CDR3, as DNA: TGTGCCAGTAGCATGTTGGGACAGCTTGGAAGAAGGGAGACCCAGTACTTC.

This chain connects TRBV7-9 to TRBJ2-5; tentatively, D is TRBD1 (6 bases). The CDR3 covers 13 residues. V lost 5 bases, J lost 5 bases, and 12 bases lay in between. Looked up from germline, CDR1 is SEHNR and CDR2 is FQNEAQ (reference sequence). CDR3 protein: CASSQGSAETQYF. DNA for the CDR3: TGTGCCAGCAGCCAGGGGTCAGCGGAGACCCAGTACTTC.

This rearrangement joins TRBV3-1 (or the pseudogene TRBV3-2) to TRBJ1-4; 8 nucleotides match TRBD1. The CDR3 extends over 16 amino acids. Germline V gene sequence: CDR1 LGHDT, CDR2 YNNKEL (reference sequence). Trimming removed 1 base from V and 3 bases from J; junction bases left unmatched: 4. The CDR3 DNA sequence: TGTGCCAGCAGCCAAGGGGGGACAGGTCCTAATGAAAAACTGTTTTTT. Translation gives CASSQGGTGPNEKLFF.

This sequence joins TRBV5-4 and TRBJ2-5; TRBD1 matches 8 bases. CDR3 length: 13 residues. The germline CDR1 and CDR2 sequences are SGHNT and YYREEE (reference sequence). The V gene end was trimmed by 3 bases and the J gene end by 3 bases; junction bases not matched to a gene: 1. The CDR3 loop reads CASSSGQEETQYF. CDR3 in DNA: TGTGCCAGCAGCTCGGGACAGGAAGAGACCCAGTACTTC.

The chain uses TRBV6-5 and TRBJ1-1; D gene uncertain. Trimming cost V 1 base and J 4 bases, with 10 bases left between them. Germline loops: CDR1 MNHEY, CDR2 SVGAGI. The length of the CDR3 is 14 residues. CDR3 amino acids: CASSYLVGSTEAFF. The CDR3, as DNA: TGTGCCAGCAGTTACTTGGTGGGGAGCACTGAAGCTTTCTTT.

V gene TRBV5-1 combines with J gene TRBJ2-3; 7 positions match TRBD1. Germline V gives CDR1 SGHRS, CDR2 YFSETQ. J was trimmed by 8 bases and V by 4 bases; bases with no gene match: 10. The CDR3 runs to 14 residues. CDR3 DNA sequence: TGCGCCAGCAGCCTCGGGCAGGGGGATGTTACGCAGTATTTT. It specifies CASSLGQGDVTQYF.

The chain is built from TRBV27 and TRBJ2-3, with D tentatively TRBD1 (6 bases). The V and J ends lost 2 bases and 4 bases respectively, with 16 bases between them. CDR1 MNHEY and CDR2 SMNVEV come from the germline V gene (reference sequence). This CDR3 contains 16 residues. CDR3 in amino acids: CASSLRRARGADTQYF. The CDR3 nucleotides are TGTGCCAGCAGTTTAAGGCGGGCCAGGGGAGCAGATACGCAGTATTTT.

The J gene is TRBJ2-3, the V gene TRBV12-5; perhaps TRBD1 as D (6 bases). The germline gives CDR1 LGHNT, CDR2 FRNRAP. The CDR3 has 15 residues. V lost 7 bases and J 3 bases, leaving 17 bases between the germline ends. CDR3 sequence: CASAFPVGGTDTQYF. CDR3 nucleotide sequence: TGTGCTAGTGCCTTCCCCGTAGGGGGAACAGATACGCAGTATTTT.

The V gene is TRBV7-8, the J gene TRBJ1-3; D is undetermined. This CDR3 has 17 residues. CDR1 is SGHVS, CDR2 FQNEAQ, per germline. Trimming pared 4 bases from V and 1 base from J, leaving 17 bases between. The CDR3 DNA reads TGTGCCAGCAGCTCTAGTCACACCGGAGGTTCTGGAAACACCATATATTTT. Encoded protein: CASSSSHTGGSGNTIYF.

This sequence joins TRBV13 and TRBJ2-3, with a possible D match to TRBD2 (6 bases). This CDR3 comprises 16 residues. Deletions cut 1 base from V and 7 bases from J, with 18 bases between. Germline assignment: CDR1 PRHDT and CDR2 FYEKMQ (reference sequence). The CDR3 nucleotides read TGTGCCAGCAGCTTAGAGGCGGGGCGGGGTCGAAATACGCAGTATTTT. Its translation: CASSLEAGRGRNTQYF.

The V and J genes are TRBV27 and TRBJ1-6, with D uncertain. V lost 5 bases to trimming and J lost 3 bases, with 14 bases between them. The length of the CDR3 is 16 residues. Germline V CDR1 and CDR2: MNHEY, SMNVEV (reference sequence). The CDR3 is CASSPWSGIYNSPLHF. CDR3 nucleotides: TGTGCCAGCAGTCCCTGGTCCGGTATCTATAATTCACCCCTCCACTTT.

J is TRBJ1-5 and V is TRBV4-2; D unresolved. The germline V gene has CDR1 LGHNA and CDR2 YNFKEQ. Trimming removed 1 base from V and 5 bases from J, with 12 bases in between. The CDR3 spans 15 residues. The CDR3 coding sequence is TGTGCCAGCAGCCAAGGCCGACAATCCGATCAGCCCCAGCATTTT. Translating it yields CASSQGRQSDQPQHF.

The gene calls are TRBV3-1 (or the pseudogene TRBV3-2) and TRBJ1-2, with D uncertain. This CDR3 is built from 14 residues. Between the trimmed V and J ends, which lost 7 bases and 4 bases, there was a span of 16 bases. Germline V gives CDR1 LGHDT, CDR2 YNNKEL (reference sequence). The CDR3 spells CASNREGSGYGYTF. CDR3 in DNA: TGTGCCAGCAACCGGGAAGGGTCTGGCTATGGCTACACCTTC.

The V and J genes are TRBV19 and TRBJ1-2, with unresolved D. V dropped 5 bases and J dropped 4 bases, with 8 bases sitting between them. The CDR3 length is 12 residues. Germline V CDR1 and CDR2: LNHDA, SQIVND (reference sequence). The CDR3 reads CASSSVLYGYTF. CDR3 DNA sequence: TGTGCCAGTAGTTCCGTTCTCTATGGCTACACCTTC. Full variable domain (rest looked up from reference TRBV19 and TRBJ1-2): DGGITQSPKYLFRKEGQNVTLSCEQNLNHDAMYWYRQDPGQGLRLIYYSQIVNDFQKGDIAEGYSVSREKKESFPLTVTSAQKNPTAFYLCASSSVLYGYTFGSGTRLTVV.

The sample holds one count of this clone. The V gene is TRBV7-2, the J gene TRBJ2-1, with D unresolved. Trimming removed 2 bases at V and 7 bases at J, with 9 bases between. Germline loops: CDR1 SGHTA, CDR2 FQGNSA. The CDR3 runs to 13 residues. In nucleotides, the CDR3 is TGTGCCAGCAGCTTATACAGCCGAAATGAGCAGTTCTTC. Protein product: CASSLYSRNEQFF.

V is TRBV30 and J is TRBJ1-1; TRBD1 matches at 7 bases. Germline trimming cut 0 bases from V and 0 bases from J; bases unmatched to any gene: 13. Germline V gene sequence: CDR1 GTSNPN, CDR2 SVGIG (reference sequence). The CDR3 loop spans 18 amino acids. CDR3 in DNA: TGTGCCTGGAGTGTGGTTCTGAGGCAGGGGGTTTTGAACACTGAAGCTTTCTTT. It codes for CAWSVVLRQGVLNTEAFF.

This clone was seen just once. The chain carries TRBV27 and TRBJ2-2, with TRBD1 matching over 7 bases. CDR1 and CDR2 (germline): MNHEY, SMNVEV (reference sequence). V trimming: 4 bases; J trimming: 7 bases; junction bases outside the gene matches: 9. CDR3 length equals 15 residues. The CDR3 region is CASSSRGGRVGELFF. The CDR3 DNA sequence: TGTGCCAGCAGTTCGCGAGGGGGCCGGGTCGGGGAGCTGTTTTTT.

The chain has TRBV7-5 and TRBJ1-2. TRBV7-5 corresponds to a pseudogene. CDR3 length: 15 residues. The CDR3 bases are TGTGCCAGAAGTTTTAGCCGGACGGGGAGGGGTGGCTACACCTTC. Encoded protein: CARSFSRTGRGGYTF.

This sequence joins TRBV29-1 and TRBJ1-5, with D maybe TRBD1 (6 bases). V was trimmed by 7 bases and J by 4 bases, leaving 11 bases between them. Germline V CDR1 and CDR2: SQVTM, ANQGSEA. There are 12 residues in the CDR3. The CDR3, as DNA: TGCAGCGCTGGGACAAGGAATCAGCCCCAGCATTTT. It is translated as CSAGTRNQPQHF.

This rearrangement joins TRBV7-9 to TRBJ2-1; D possibly corresponds to TRBD2 (7 bases). CDR3 length equals 16 residues. V was pared by 1 base and J by 4 bases, with 14 bases between. CDR1 and CDR2 (germline): SEHNR, FQNEAQ (reference sequence). The CDR3, as DNA: TGTGCCAGCAGCTTAGGGGGCGGGGGCATTTACAATGAGCAGTTCTTC. It yields the protein CASSLGGGGIYNEQFF.

The chain is built from TRBV14 and TRBJ1-3; no reliable D call. Germline V gives CDR1 SGHDN, CDR2 FVKESK. CDR3 size: 12 residues. V gave up 1 base and J gave up 4 bases, with 2 bases separating them. The chain's CDR3 is CASSQAGNTIYF. The CDR3 DNA reads as TGTGCCAGCAGCCAAGCGGGAAACACCATATATTTT.

The gene calls are TRBV18 and TRBJ1-1; 8 bases match TRBD1. The V gene's germline CDR1 is KGHSH and CDR2 LQKENI. This CDR3 has 19 residues. The V and J ends lost 2 bases and 5 bases, in that order; junction bases with no gene match: 19. The CDR3 DNA reads TGTGCCAGCTCACCAAACGTGAGGACAGGGAAATATGTGGTGACTGAAGCTTTCTTT. This sequence encodes CASSPNVRTGKYVVTEAFF.